This T cell receptor beta chain comes out of a study of CD8+ T cells in alopecia areata. Turning to the study itself: Patients received oral tofacitinib, 5 to 10 mg twice daily, for moderate-to-severe alopecia areata. Treatment ran 6 to 18 months, with 6 months of follow-up afterward.

In alopecia areata patients, both lesional scalp punch biopsies and peripheral blood were collected. Sequencing templates came from extracted RNA that was reverse transcribed into cDNA. Some clones are missing from TCRdb's copy, which holds only in-frame ones; the method was immunoSEQ multiplex PCR. Among around 7,000 clones listed, about 67% were seen once. Germline lookup yields CDR1 MNHEY and CDR2 SVGAGI. V was clipped by 1 base and J by 8 bases; unmatched bases: 5. This CDR3 is built from 14 residues. About this clone itself: Antigen: not known.

Overall study findings and caveats: Normal scalp had lower clonality than lesional scalp, with alopecia totalis/universalis lesions showing this most strongly.

The sequence derives from a human donor with alopecia areata. This specimen was skin, taken at week 0. The rearrangement links TRBV6-5 to TRBJ2-1; TRBD2 matches 7 bases. The CDR3 reads CASSYYGGVDEQFF. In DNA, the CDR3 is TGTGCCAGCAGTTACTATGGGGGGGTGGATGAGCAGTTCTTC.